This passage covers 6 T cell receptor beta chains from one sample sequenced in a study of T cell responses to AZD1222 COVID-19 vaccine. Clones were read by immunoSEQ multiplex PCR, and TCRdb kept only the in-frame ones, dropping some. The sample shows fewer than 120,000 clones, roughly 90% of them seen only once. The material sequenced was peripheral blood, taken 28 days after the second AZD1222 dose. The origin of the receptors is an adult who received the AZD1222 COVID-19 vaccine.

The rearrangement uses TRBV7-3 and TRBJ2-3, with D perhaps matching TRBD1 or TRBD2 (5 bases each). The CDR3 covers 17 residues. V was cut by 4 bases and J by 4 bases, with 21 bases left in between. Germline-derived CDR1 and CDR2 are SGHTA and FQGTGA. As DNA, the CDR3 is TGTGCCAGCAGCTCCCGCCGGGACCCGGAATCCCCAGATACGCAGTATTTT. This codes for CASSSRRDPESPDTQYF.

The rearrangement links TRBV3-1 (or the pseudogene TRBV3-2) to TRBJ1-2; 7 nucleotides agree with TRBD1. Trimming at V came to 1 base and at J to 4 bases, leaving 6 bases not matched to a gene. CDR3 length: 15 residues. CDR1 is LGHDT, CDR2 YNNKEL, per germline (reference sequence). CDR3 sequence reads: CASSQGQGVVYGYTF. Written as DNA, the CDR3 is TGTGCCAGCAGCCAAGGGCAGGGGGTAGTCTATGGCTACACCTTC.

The chain employs TRBV6-5 and TRBJ1-5, with D possibly being TRBD1 (6 bases). This CDR3 has 13 residues. In germline, CDR1 is MNHEY, CDR2 SVGAGI. Trimming took off 4 bases at V and 7 bases at J, with 11 bases between the two ends. The CDR3, as DNA: TGTGCCAGCAGTTCACAGGGTTTGCAGCCCCAGCATTTT. Encoded protein: CASSSQGLQPQHF.

This chain joins TRBV5-1 and TRBJ2-7; the D is unclear. The CDR3 covers 16 residues. Trimming pared 2 bases from V and 1 base from J, leaving 16 bases between. Looked up from germline, CDR1 is SGHRS and CDR2 is YFSETQ. CDR3 DNA sequence: TGCGCCAGCAGCTTCACCGACGGACCCTTTTCCTACGAGCAGTACTTC. It is translated as CASSFTDGPFSYEQYF.

The chain joins TRBV5-1 to TRBJ1-1; no clear D. V shed 4 bases and J shed 6 bases, with 13 bases lying between them. The germline V gene encodes CDR1 SGHRS and CDR2 YFSETQ. This CDR3 contains 13 residues. CDR3 sequence reads: CASSGRTEAEAFF. The CDR3 nucleotides read TGCGCCAGCAGCGGGAGAACTGAAGCTGAAGCTTTCTTT.

The chain uses TRBV5-3 and TRBJ2-1; the D is unclear. TRBV5-3 belongs to the ORF category, with a function that is uncertain. Between the trimmed V and J ends, which lost 0 bases and 1 base, there was a span of 8 bases. CDR3 length: 15 residues. CDR3 region: CARSLVTNSYNEQFF. The CDR3 DNA sequence: TGTGCCAGAAGCTTGGTTACCAATTCCTACAATGAGCAGTTCTTC.